This T cell receptor beta chain is from a study of human T cells and chemical hapten exposure. This clonotype has a handful of counts. What it binds is unknown. The CDR3 spans 16 residues. With 1 base clipped from V and 0 bases from J, the junction kept 6 bases outside the gene matches. In germline, CDR1 is SQVTM, CDR2 ANQGSEA. Broader study findings: Relative to controls, expanded TCRs formed significantly more large CDR3 similarity clusters.

Time point: patch test 1, 2 weeks after DPC sensitization. Treatment given: therapeutic diphenylcyclopropenone sensitization with weekly scalp DPC. The library tagged each cDNA molecule with unique molecular identifiers. TCRdb itself ran the RACE reads through MiXCR, one entry per CDR3 protein. Counted here are just over 80,000 distinct CDR3 sequences, over 8.5% occurring once; the ten biggest clones make up approximately 4%. This chain links TRBV29-1 with TRBJ2-7, with 10 bases identical to TRBD1. The clonotype originates from a woman aged 45-65 years with alopecia areata. Some clones in this sample may be carry-over from other donors' samples. The starting material was whole blood, obtained in connection with sensitization to the hapten diphenylcyclopropenone (DPC). This CDR3 is CSVEAPRDRGSYEQYF. The CDR3 coding sequence is TGCAGCGTTGAAGCTCCCCGGGACAGGGGCTCCTACGAGCAGTACTTC.